This TCR beta chain comes out of a study of OX40 agonist ivuxolimab in advanced cancers. Background on the study: Patients received the agonistic anti-OX40 (CD134) antibody ivuxolimab. The study gave patients intravenous ivuxolimab at 0.01 to 10 mg/kg every 2 weeks.

Clones were sequenced by immunoSEQ multiplex PCR, and TCRdb holds only the in-frame ones, with some missing. The data show roughly 34,000 clones, with about 83% seen just once and approximately 2% held by the top ten. Findings and caveats of the study: Dose levels from 0.1 to 3.0 mg/kg saw CD4+ and CD8+ blood T cells expand clonally by week 6.

On this clone itself: Its specificity is unknown.

This CDR3 is 11 amino acids long. V was clipped by 2 bases and J by 6 bases, with 5 bases between them. Per germline, CDR1 SGHTA and CDR2 FQGNSA. This specimen consisted of CD4+ or CD8+ T cells sorted from blood, obtained in a trial of the OX40 agonist ivuxolimab. J is TRBJ2-7 and V is TRBV7-2, with unresolved D. This receptor was taken from an adult with an advanced solid tumor such as melanoma, head and neck, liver or kidney cancer. CDR3 in DNA: TGTGCCAGCAGCTTATCGGTCGAGCAGTACTTC. Translation: CASSLSVEQYF. The variable domain in full, completed from reference TRBV7-2 and TRBJ2-7, reads GAGVSQSPSNKVTEKGKDVELRCDPISGHTALYWYRQSLGQGLEFLIYFQGNSAPDKSGLPSDRFSAERTGGSVSTLTIQRTQQEDSAVYLCASSLSVEQYFGPGTRLTVT.